The 25 T cell receptor beta chains reported below all come from one sample, sequenced in a study of blood T cell repertoires in COVID-19. Clones were sequenced by immunoSEQ multiplex PCR, and TCRdb holds only the in-frame ones, with some missing. The sample yields 250,000 to 350,000 clones, roughly 88% seen once. The specimen was peripheral blood. These receptor sequences come from a woman aged 50 to 60 with active or convalescent COVID-19.

This rearrangement joins TRBV19 to TRBJ1-5, with 8 bases lining up with TRBD1. The CDR3 runs to 15 residues. CDR1 is LNHDA and CDR2 is SQIVND in the germline V gene (reference sequence). V trimming: 2 bases; J trimming: 4 bases; junction bases outside the gene matches: 4. This CDR3 reads CASSISRTGNQPQHF. The CDR3 nucleotides are TGTGCCAGTAGTATATCCCGGACAGGGAATCAGCCCCAGCATTTT.

The V and J genes are TRBV12-3 or TRBV12-4 and TRBJ1-1, with 7 bases fitting TRBD1. J was trimmed by 8 bases and V by 1 base; bases with no gene match: 4. The CDR3 has 13 amino acids. The CDR3 is CASSLVGQTEAFF. CDR3 in DNA: TGTGCCAGCAGTTTAGTGGGACAGACAGAAGCTTTCTTT.

The V call is TRBV12-1, the J call TRBJ2-1; the table's D gene call, TRBD2, was not cross checked with the DNA. TRBV12-1 is marked as a pseudogene. The CDR3 spans 18 residues. The CDR3 coding sequence is TGTGCCAGCCCCGGGCAGGCGTCAGCTAGCGGGTTCTACAATGAGCAGTTCTTC. Residues: CASPGQASASGFYNEQFF.

The chain is built from TRBV4-2 and TRBJ2-2; D unresolved. Germline V gene data show CDR1 as LGHNA and CDR2 as YNFKEQ. Trimming cost V 4 bases and J 8 bases, with 14 bases left between them. CDR3 length equals 14 residues. The CDR3 region is CASSPFLGEGELFF. In DNA form, the CDR3 reads TGTGCCAGCAGCCCCTTTCTAGGTGAGGGGGAGCTGTTTTTT.

The chain links TRBV2 to TRBJ2-3; D not resolved. This CDR3 comprises 15 residues. V was clipped by 0 bases and J by 2 bases, with 9 bases between them. The germline gives CDR1 SNHLY, CDR2 FYNNEI. The CDR3: CASSEARSSTDTQYF. CDR3 sequence (DNA): TGTGCCAGCAGTGAAGCTAGGAGTTCCACAGATACGCAGTATTTT.

This clone was picked up one time. CDR3 sequence (DNA): TGTGCCTGGGGAGAATCATCCTACAATGAGCAGTTCTTC. Its protein product is CAWGESSYNEQFF. This sequence joins TRBV30 and TRBJ2-1; no reliable D call. V shed 5 bases and J shed 1 base, with 9 bases lying between them. The CDR3 spans 13 residues. Germline-derived CDR1 and CDR2 are GTSNPN and SVGIG (reference sequence). The full variable domain, rest sourced from reference TRBV30 and TRBJ2-1, is SQTIHQWPATLVQPVGSPLSLECTVEGTSNPNLYWYRQAAGRGLQLLFYSVGIGQISSEVPQNLSASRPQDRQFILSSKKLLLSDSGFYLCAWGESSYNEQFFGPGTRLTVL.

This clone was recorded once. The chain carries TRBV7-6 and TRBJ2-1, with 11 bases matching TRBD2. The J segment lost 7 bases and the V segment lost 6 bases, leaving 14 bases of the junction unmatched. From germline, CDR1 is SGHVS and CDR2 FNYEAQ. There are 17 residues in the CDR3. CDR3 sequence (DNA): TGTGCCAGCAGTTCGACACCACTAGCGGGAGAAGAGAATGAGCAGTTCTTC. Residues: CASSSTPLAGEENEQFF.

This chain connects TRBV21-1 to TRBJ1-2. TRBV21-1 is a pseudogene. This CDR3 has 16 residues. Written as DNA, the CDR3 is TGTGCCAGCAGCATCCCCCGGACTGAAGCTAACTATGGCTACACCTTC. Its translation is CASSIPRTEANYGYTF.

The chain recombines TRBV5-6 with TRBJ2-3, with TRBD1 matching over 10 bases. After removal of 0 bases from V and 6 bases from J, the junction contained 4 bases not matched to a gene. This CDR3 has 15 residues. Germline V lookup: CDR1 SGHDT, CDR2 YYEEEE. CDR3: CASSLGQGASDTQYF. CDR3 bases: TGTGCCAGCAGCTTGGGACAGGGGGCGTCGGATACGCAGTATTTT.

V is TRBV4-2 and J is TRBJ2-1, with D possibly matching TRBD1 (5 bases). Germline values: CDR1 LGHNA, CDR2 YNFKEQ. With 0 bases removed from V and 5 bases from J, the gap between germline ends came to 14 bases. The CDR3 sequence is 16 residues long. Here the CDR3 DNA reads TGTGCCAGCAGCCAAGATCCGGGCAGGGTGGACAATGAGCAGTTCTTC. The encoded protein is CASSQDPGRVDNEQFF.

V gene TRBV19 combines with J gene TRBJ2-5; D is uncertain. Germline-derived CDR1 and CDR2 are LNHDA and SQIVND (reference sequence). Deletions cut 4 bases from V and 1 base from J, with 4 bases between. This CDR3 contains 12 residues. CDR3 coding DNA: TGTGCCAGTAGTAGCGGCCAAGAGACCCAGTACTTC. Translated: CASSSGQETQYF. Supplemented by reference TRBV19 and TRBJ2-5, the full variable domain reads DGGITQSPKYLFRKEGQNVTLSCEQNLNHDAMYWYRQDPGQGLRLIYYSQIVNDFQKGDIAEGYSVSREKKESFPLTVTSAQKNPTAFYLCASSSGQETQYFGPGTRLLVL.

The V call is TRBV6-2 or TRBV6-3, the J call TRBJ2-1; TRBD2 might be the D (6 bases). Trimming left V 4 bases short and J 5 bases short, with 12 bases between. Germline CDR1 reads MNHEY; CDR2 reads SVGEGT. The CDR3 loop spans 14 amino acids. CDR3 residues: CASSSGTLNNEQFF. CDR3 bases: TGTGCCAGCAGTTCAGGGACTCTAAACAATGAGCAGTTCTTC.

The gene calls are TRBV28 and TRBJ1-5; D is unclear. The CDR3 is made up of 13 amino acids. Germline V gene sequence: CDR1 MDHEN, CDR2 SYDVKM. V gave up 7 bases and J gave up 5 bases, with 12 bases separating them. In DNA, the CDR3 is TGTGCCAGCAACCTCAATCGCGATCAGCCCCAGCATTTT. Protein product: CASNLNRDQPQHF.

The rearrangement joins TRBV6-2 or TRBV6-3 to TRBJ2-5; 9 bases line up with TRBD2. J was trimmed by 1 base and V by 4 bases; bases with no gene match: 10. This CDR3 spans 17 amino acids. Germline V CDR1 and CDR2: MNHEY, SVGEGT. The CDR3 loop reads CASSSLIAGERQETQYF. The CDR3 DNA reads TGTGCCAGCAGTTCCCTAATAGCGGGAGAGCGCCAAGAGACCCAGTACTTC.

The J gene is TRBJ2-7, the V gene TRBV4-1; D might be TRBD2 (6 bases). Trimming cost V 1 base and J 0 bases, with 7 bases left between them. This CDR3 contains 14 residues. From germline, CDR1 is MGHRA and CDR2 YSYEKL. The CDR3 here is CASSQAAGSYEQYF. The CDR3 DNA is TGCGCCAGCAGCCAAGCAGCGGGCTCCTACGAGCAGTACTTC.

The gene calls are TRBV7-2 and TRBJ1-5; possibly TRBD1 for D (6 bases). The CDR3 consists of 13 residues. With 11 bases removed from V and 2 bases from J, the gap between germline ends came to 13 bases. CDR1 and CDR2 (germline): SGHTA, FQGNSA. CDR3 loop: CAAREGGNQPQHF. CDR3 nucleotide sequence: TGTGCCGCTAGGGAGGGGGGCAATCAGCCCCAGCATTTT.

This chain connects TRBV3-1 (or the pseudogene TRBV3-2) to TRBJ1-1, with D possibly being TRBD1 (6 bases). Trimming left V 7 bases short and J 0 bases short, with 9 bases between. CDR1 and CDR2 from the germline V gene are LGHDT and YNNKEL (reference sequence). The CDR3 extends over 13 amino acids. CDR3 residues: CASKQGLNTEAFF. The DNA for the CDR3 is TGTGCCAGCAAACAGGGCTTGAACACTGAAGCTTTCTTT.

V is TRBV14 and J is TRBJ2-7; TRBD2 is a possible D gene (6 bases). Germline CDR1 SGHDN, CDR2 FVKESK. V was trimmed by 0 bases and J by 2 bases, leaving 14 bases between them. The CDR3 runs 16 residues. CDR3 loop: CASSQDIGSPTYEQYF. CDR3 in DNA: TGTGCCAGCAGCCAAGATATCGGGAGCCCTACCTACGAGCAGTACTTC. The complete variable domain, with remaining parts taken from reference TRBV14 and TRBJ2-7, reads EAGVTQFPSHSVIEKGQTVTLRCDPISGHDNLYWYRRVMGKEIKFLLHFVKESKQDESGMPNNRFLAERTGGTYSTLKVQPAELEDSGVYFCASSQDIGSPTYEQYFGPGTRLTVT.

This clone was seen many times. The V and J genes are TRBV4-2 and TRBJ2-3, with D unresolved. Germline lookup yields CDR1 LGHNA and CDR2 YNFKEQ. V lost 1 base and J lost 11, with 10 bases in between. The CDR3 extends over 12 amino acids. This CDR3 reads CASSQGSFGQYF. CDR3 sequence (DNA): TGTGCCAGCAGCCAAGGATCCTTCGGGCAGTATTTT.

This clone was found once. The chain joins TRBV28 to TRBJ1-2; D ambiguous. V was clipped by 3 bases and J by 3 bases, with 17 bases between them. Germline CDR1 reads MDHEN; CDR2 reads SYDVKM. The CDR3 covers 16 residues. This chain's CDR3 is CASSFGPGRLDYGYTF. The DNA for the CDR3 is TGTGCCAGCAGTTTTGGGCCAGGTAGATTGGACTATGGCTACACCTTC.

This clone was observed a handful of times. The rearrangement joins TRBV3-1 (or the pseudogene TRBV3-2) to TRBJ2-3; D is possibly TRBD1 (6 bases). The V end was cut by 6 bases, the J end by 8 bases, with 18 bases between. Germline V lookup: CDR1 LGHDT, CDR2 YNNKEL (reference sequence). This CDR3 region has 14 residues. In nucleotides, the CDR3 is TGTGCCAGCAGTCAACTAGGGGGAGAAGGTACGCAGTATTTT. This codes for CASSQLGGEGTQYF.

V gene TRBV5-1 combines with J gene TRBJ1-3, with D perhaps matching TRBD1 (5 bases). Trimming cost V 0 bases and J 2 bases, with 15 bases left between them. Germline CDR1 reads SGHRS; CDR2 reads YFSETQ. The CDR3 is 17 amino acids. The CDR3 DNA reads TGCGCCAGCAGCTTGGCGGGGACTATCGAACCTGGAAACACCATATATTTT. It codes for CASSLAGTIEPGNTIYF.

This clone appeared a few times. V gene TRBV7-3 combines with J gene TRBJ2-7, with 7 bases fitting TRBD1. The trim removed 5 bases at V and 3 bases at J, leaving 7 bases unmatched. The CDR3 sequence is 14 residues long. Per germline, CDR1 SGHTA and CDR2 FQGTGA. CDR3: CASSEEGAIYEQYF. CDR3 bases: TGTGCCAGCAGCGAAGAGGGGGCAATCTACGAGCAGTACTTC. The complete variable domain, with remaining parts taken from reference TRBV7-3 and TRBJ2-7, reads GAGVSQTPSNKVTEKGKYVELRCDPISGHTALYWYRQSLGQGPEFLIYFQGTGAADDSGLPNDRFFAVRPEGSVSTLKIQRTERGDSAVYLCASSEEGAIYEQYFGPGTRLTVT.

The rearrangement joins TRBV11-2 to TRBJ2-7, with 10 bases fitting TRBD2. Trimming took 5 bases from V and 3 from J; bases not matched to a gene: 7. Germline V gene data show CDR1 as SGHAT and CDR2 as FQNNGV. The CDR3 loop spans 15 amino acids. Here the CDR3 reads CASSASGGGRYEQYF. The CDR3 DNA is TGTGCCAGCAGCGCAAGCGGGGGGGGCCGCTACGAGCAGTACTTC.

The V and J genes are TRBV7-2 and TRBJ1-1; possibly TRBD1 for D (6 bases). This CDR3 region has 13 residues. The germline V gene encodes CDR1 SGHTA and CDR2 FQGNSA. V lost 1 base, J lost 6 bases, and 9 bases lay in between. The CDR3 region is CASSLVTGPEAFF. The CDR3 DNA sequence: TGTGCCAGCAGCTTAGTGACAGGTCCTGAAGCTTTCTTT.